Listed here are 27 T cell receptor beta chains from one sample, sequenced in a study of shared clonotypes between healthy human individuals. TCRdb keeps only in-frame clones here, not all; method: immunoSEQ multiplex PCR. This sample has more than 850,000 clones, with around 82% found just once. Sequenced: memory CD4+ T cells from PBMCs. The subset denotes: CD45RA-negative fraction. These receptors all come from a man in his late teens or twenties in good health. Some clones in this sample may be carry-over from other donors' samples.

The CDR3 sequence is CASSSLAAYEQYF. The CDR3 DNA is TGTGCCAGCTCGTCGCTGGCAGCCTACGAGCAGTACTTC. V usage is TRBV18 and J usage is TRBJ2-7, with D unclear. The V gene's germline CDR1 is KGHSH and CDR2 LQKENI. CDR3 length: 13 residues. Between the trimmed V and J ends, which lost 6 bases and 2 bases, there was a span of 11 bases.

J is TRBJ1-1 and V is TRBV5-1; 8 nucleotides line up with TRBD1. After removal of 5 bases from V and 1 base from J, the junction contained 7 bases not matched to a gene. CDR1 and CDR2 from the germline V gene are SGHRS and YFSETQ. There are 15 residues in the CDR3. The CDR3 DNA is TGCGCCAGCAGTCCGGACAGGGCTACGAACACTGAAGCTTTCTTT. Translating it yields CASSPDRATNTEAFF.

The gene calls are TRBV21-1 and TRBJ2-7; the table's D gene call, TRBD1, was not cross checked with the DNA. TRBV21-1 is designated a pseudogene. This CDR3 is 15 amino acids long. CDR3 sequence reads: CASSKRAGTGGEQYF. The CDR3 region has the DNA TGTGCCAGCAGCAAAAGGGCCGGGACAGGGGGCGAGCAGTACTTC.

This rearrangement joins TRBV18 to TRBJ1-3, with D hard to call. The CDR3 is made up of 16 amino acids. The V and J ends lost 4 bases and 0 bases respectively, with 13 bases between them. CDR1 is KGHSH and CDR2 is LQKENI in the germline V gene. This CDR3 reads CASSHSVLSSGNTIYF. The CDR3, as DNA: TGTGCCAGCTCACACAGTGTCCTTAGCTCTGGAAACACCATATATTTT.

The genes are TRBV2 and TRBJ2-1, with D possibly matching TRBD1 (5 bases). V lost 4 bases and J lost 4, with 8 bases in between. This CDR3 contains 13 residues. The germline CDR1 and CDR2 sequences are SNHLY and FYNNEI. CDR3 residues: CASSVTGYNEQFF. DNA of the CDR3: TGTGCCAGCAGTGTAACAGGATACAATGAGCAGTTCTTC.

V is TRBV6-1 and J is TRBJ2-2; TRBD1 matches 8 bases. The CDR3 runs to 18 residues. Germline loops: CDR1 MNHNS, CDR2 SASEGT. The trim removed 4 bases at V and 7 bases at J, leaving 17 bases unmatched. CDR3 sequence reads: CASSAPNSGTGLGGELFF. CDR3 coding DNA: TGTGCCAGCAGTGCGCCGAACTCCGGGACAGGTTTAGGCGGGGAGCTGTTTTTT.

The gene calls are TRBV6-1 and TRBJ1-1, with 10 bases fitting TRBD1. Germline CDR1 and CDR2: MNHNS and SASEGT. The CDR3 covers 16 residues. The V segment lost 2 bases and the J segment 1 base; nucleotides outside the gene matches: 4. The CDR3 here is CASSEPTGGWNTEAFF. The CDR3 DNA follows: TGTGCCAGCAGTGAACCGACAGGGGGCTGGAACACTGAAGCTTTCTTT.

The chain recombines TRBV29-1 with TRBJ2-5; D gene ambiguous. V was cut by 5 bases and J by 5 bases, with 12 bases left in between. The CDR3 totals 12 residues. Germline V gene sequence: CDR1 SQVTM, CDR2 ANQGSEA. CDR3 coding DNA: TGCAGCGTTCGCCCAGGTGTTGAGACCCAGTACTTC. This encodes CSVRPGVETQYF.

The chain combines TRBV28 with TRBJ1-5; D gene ambiguous. V gave up 5 bases and J gave up 0 bases, with 11 bases separating them. This CDR3 region has 15 residues. Germline V lookup: CDR1 MDHEN, CDR2 SYDVKM. The CDR3 here is CASSGQVYSNQPQHF. CDR3 coding DNA: TGTGCCAGCAGTGGCCAGGTGTATAGCAATCAGCCCCAGCATTTT.

The rearrangement links TRBV11-2 to TRBJ2-5; 7 bases fit TRBD2. There are 15 residues in the CDR3. Germline V CDR1 and CDR2: SGHAT, FQNNGV. Unmatched junction bases numbered 7, after V lost 2 bases and J lost 4 bases. CDR3 DNA sequence: TGTGCCAGCAGCTTAATAGCGGGTATGGTAGAGACCCAGTACTTC. Encoded protein: CASSLIAGMVETQYF.

The chain carries TRBV11-3 and TRBJ2-2; D remains unclear. The CDR3 spans 14 residues. Trimming left V 0 bases short and J 5 bases short, with 7 bases between. Germline values: CDR1 SGHNT, CDR2 YENEEA. CDR3 region: CASSLDSRTGELFF. DNA of the CDR3: TGTGCCAGCAGCTTAGATAGCAGGACCGGGGAGCTGTTTTTT.

This rearrangement joins TRBV27 to TRBJ1-2; TRBD1 agrees at 9 bases. The J segment lost 2 bases and the V segment lost 8 bases, leaving 3 bases of the junction unmatched. Per the germline V gene, CDR1 is MNHEY and CDR2 is SMNVEV (reference sequence). The CDR3 covers 13 residues. DNA for the CDR3: TGTGCCAGCGGGGACAGGGTAAACTATGGCTACACCTTC. Protein product: CASGDRVNYGYTF.

This clone has only one observation. A far larger clone is just one base off, so this is likely a read error. The same CDR3 can be traced to other DNA sequences in this sample. The chain uses TRBV4-1 and TRBJ1-2; 11 bases align to TRBD1. This CDR3 has 16 residues. Looked up from germline, CDR1 is MGHRA and CDR2 is YSYEKL. The CDR3 is CASSQTGTGGNYGYTF. The CDR3 coding sequence is TGCGCCAGCAGCCAGACCGGGACAGGGGGTAACTACGGCTACACCTTC.

This chain links TRBV30 with TRBJ2-2; 8 bases line up with TRBD1. The CDR3 consists of 18 residues. V gave up 0 bases and J gave up 5 bases; unmatched junction bases: 14. Germline-derived CDR1 and CDR2 are GTSNPN and SVGIG (reference sequence). CDR3 DNA sequence: TGTGCCTGGAGTGTTCTTTTCAGGACAGGGAGTAGAACCGGGGAGCTGTTTTTT. Translation: CAWSVLFRTGSRTGELFF.

The CDR3 nucleotides are TGTGCCAGCAGCCTAACACCTACCCTGATTAGGAGTGGGTATGGCTACACCTTC. Protein product: CASSLTPTLIRSGYGYTF. The chain carries TRBV7-2 and TRBJ1-2; D remains ambiguous. CDR3 length equals 18 residues. In germline, CDR1 is SGHTA, CDR2 FQGNSA. V was clipped by 5 bases and J by 5 bases, with 27 bases between them.

The V gene is TRBV7-3, the J gene TRBJ2-2; tentative D call: TRBD1 (6 bases). This CDR3 comprises 14 residues. CDR1 is SGHTA, CDR2 FQGTGA, per germline. Trimming removed 5 bases from V and 1 base from J, with 8 bases in between. DNA of the CDR3: TGTGCCAGCAGCAAGACAGGGAACACCGGGGAGCTGTTTTTT. Its protein is CASSKTGNTGELFF.

This clone has more than one count but fewer than ten. This rearrangement joins TRBV2 to TRBJ2-1; unclear D gene. V lost 5 bases and J 4 bases, leaving 3 bases between the germline ends. CDR1 is SNHLY, CDR2 FYNNEI, per germline. The CDR3 contains 11 residues. DNA of the CDR3: TGTGCCAGCAGTATGTACAATGAGCAGTTCTTC. Translation gives CASSMYNEQFF.

The chain uses TRBV7-2 and TRBJ1-5, with D uncertain. The germline V and J ends were trimmed by 2 bases and 4 bases, with 12 bases remaining between them. The germline CDR1 and CDR2 sequences are SGHTA and FQGNSA. The CDR3 totals 15 residues. In DNA, the CDR3 is TGTGCCAGCAGCTTACTTGGGCCGGCGAATCAGCCCCAGCATTTT. Its protein product is CASSLLGPANQPQHF.

Comment on this clone: This likely reflects a read error, since a far larger clone is one base away. V is TRBV11-3 and J is TRBJ2-7; D is ambiguous. V lost 4 bases and J lost 3, with 10 bases in between. CDR3 length equals 13 residues. Germline values: CDR1 SGHNT, CDR2 YENEEA. CDR3 nucleotides: TGTGCCAGCAGCTGGATTCGTAACTACGAGCAGTACTTC. Protein: CASSWIRNYEQYF.

Comments on this clone: One end of the junction varies from germline; a read error may be responsible. V is TRBV7-3 and J is TRBJ2-5; D is perhaps TRBD2 (6 bases). The CDR3 is 14 residues long. Germline CDR1 is SGHTA and CDR2 is FQGTGA. CDR3 DNA: TGTGCCAGCAACTTAGGGAGGAGGGAAGAGACCCAGTACTTC. It yields the protein CASNLGRREETQYF.

The chain is built from TRBV9 and TRBJ2-3, with D possibly being TRBD2 (5 bases). Germline V gene data show CDR1 as SGDLS and CDR2 as YYNGEE. The CDR3 contains 15 residues. V lost 2 bases and J 3 bases, leaving 13 bases between the germline ends. DNA for the CDR3: TGTGCCAGCAGCGTCGCCGGGATGGGGACAGATACGCAGTATTTT. Its protein product is CASSVAGMGTDTQYF.

V gene TRBV6-1 combines with J gene TRBJ1-2; TRBD1 is a possible D gene (5 bases). The germline V gene encodes CDR1 MNHNS and CDR2 SASEGT. The germline V and J ends were trimmed by 2 bases and 3 bases, with 22 bases remaining between them. The CDR3 spans 18 residues. CDR3 sequence reads: CASSEFRAGAGLDYGYTF. The CDR3 DNA sequence: TGTGCCAGCAGTGAATTCAGGGCGGGAGCCGGCTTAGACTATGGCTACACCTTC.

The V gene is TRBV6-1, the J gene TRBJ1-2, with 8 bases identical to TRBD1. CDR1 and CDR2 from the germline V gene are MNHNS and SASEGT. Trimming cost V 4 bases and J 4 bases; bases outside gene matches: 5. CDR3 size: 14 residues. The CDR3 here is CASSGAGGSYGYTF. For the CDR3, the DNA is TGTGCCAGCAGTGGGGCAGGGGGCTCCTATGGCTACACCTTC.

V usage is TRBV18 and J usage is TRBJ1-2; 7 bases are shared with TRBD1. CDR1 is KGHSH and CDR2 is LQKENI in the germline V gene. This CDR3 comprises 16 residues. The V segment lost 2 bases and the J segment 7 bases; nucleotides outside the gene matches: 13. CDR3 sequence reads: CASSPGLGQGVIGYTF. The CDR3 nucleotides are TGTGCCAGCTCACCAGGGCTGGGGCAGGGGGTGATTGGCTACACCTTC.

The chain carries TRBV15 and TRBJ2-4, with unresolved D. Trimming took off 3 bases at V and 3 bases at J, with 9 bases between the two ends. Germline V gene lookup returns CDR1 LNHNV and CDR2 YYDKDF (reference sequence). This CDR3 is built from 14 residues. The CDR3 loop is CATSRTGIKNIQYF. The CDR3 nucleotides are TGTGCCACCAGCAGGACCGGTATCAAAAACATTCAGTACTTC.

The chain couples TRBV23-1 to TRBJ1-3; D is perhaps TRBD1 (5 bases). TRBV23-1 is recorded as an ORF, its role being uncertain. The CDR3 contains 14 residues. The V end was cut by 10 bases, the J end by 0 bases, with 13 bases between. CDR3 nucleotides: TGCGCCATCGTCGACAGCTGCTCTGGAAACACCATATATTTT. It is translated as CAIVDSCSGNTIYF.

The CDR3 reads CASSPLRDRGYEQYF. CDR3 coding DNA: TGTGCCAGCAGCCCACTCCGGGACAGGGGCTACGAGCAGTACTTC. V is TRBV7-9 and J is TRBJ2-7; TRBD1 aligns across 10 bases. The CDR3 runs to 15 residues. J lost 3 bases, V lost 5 bases, and 7 bases had no gene match. Germline lookup yields CDR1 SEHNR and CDR2 FQNEAQ (reference sequence).